This record covers a single T cell receptor (beta chain). The antigen remains undetermined. This record belongs to a study of response to subunit inactivated influenza vaccine. Whole-study findings and limits: Every seasonal influenza vaccination brings in few new T cells, the authors suggested.

Germline V lookup: CDR1 ENHRY, CDR2 SYGVKD. Trimming pared 2 bases from V and 7 bases from J, leaving 11 bases between. The CDR3 totals 13 residues. From the RT-PCR reads, TCRdb called clonotypes with MiXCR, one entry per CDR3 protein. The profile covers 500,000 to 650,000 distinct CDR3 sequences, with approximately 7.1% appearing a single time and 10% to 15% taken by the ten largest. This receptor was identified in a man aged 45 to 75 who received an inactivated influenza vaccine. Source: PBMCs from blood, taken roughly 24 months after vaccination. This rearrangement joins TRBV10-3 to TRBJ1-2; D remains ambiguous. The CDR3 DNA follows: TGTGCCATCAGTGAGGCCACCAACCGTGGCTACACCTTC. Translating it yields CAISEATNRGYTF.